This TCR beta chain was documented in a study of CD8+CD57+ T cells in acquired aplastic anemia. Study at large: DNA from sorted CD4+ and CD8+ cells averaged roughly 3.2 ug. The average read count for CD4+ cells in healthy donors was 10 million to 11 million.

CDR3 and TCR beta VDJ profiling relied on a genomic DNA template. TCRdb re-called the reads through MiXCR, storing one row per CDR3 protein. This sample has just over 400,000 distinct CDR3 sequences, with roughly 68% found just once. Findings and caveats of the study: Patients and controls were found to share twenty-nine CD8+ CDR3 sequences. Patients and controls were not found to differ significantly in CD8+ Simpson's diversity.

About this clonotype itself: Its antigen remains unidentified. At one end, the junction sequence differs from germline, possibly due to a read error.

The CDR3 consists of 16 residues. Looked up from germline, CDR1 is SEHNR and CDR2 is FQNEAQ (reference sequence). The sequenced sample consisted of sorted CD4+, CD8+, or CD8+CD57+ T cells (not recorded which) from PBMCs. The clonotype was recovered from a human donor in good health, serving as a control. The J gene is TRBJ2-3, the V gene TRBV7-9; D is unclear. The CDR3 region has the DNA TGTGCCAGCAGCTTGGATGCACCATGGGAAGCAGACACGCAGTATTTT. This gives the protein CASSLDAPWEADTQYF.